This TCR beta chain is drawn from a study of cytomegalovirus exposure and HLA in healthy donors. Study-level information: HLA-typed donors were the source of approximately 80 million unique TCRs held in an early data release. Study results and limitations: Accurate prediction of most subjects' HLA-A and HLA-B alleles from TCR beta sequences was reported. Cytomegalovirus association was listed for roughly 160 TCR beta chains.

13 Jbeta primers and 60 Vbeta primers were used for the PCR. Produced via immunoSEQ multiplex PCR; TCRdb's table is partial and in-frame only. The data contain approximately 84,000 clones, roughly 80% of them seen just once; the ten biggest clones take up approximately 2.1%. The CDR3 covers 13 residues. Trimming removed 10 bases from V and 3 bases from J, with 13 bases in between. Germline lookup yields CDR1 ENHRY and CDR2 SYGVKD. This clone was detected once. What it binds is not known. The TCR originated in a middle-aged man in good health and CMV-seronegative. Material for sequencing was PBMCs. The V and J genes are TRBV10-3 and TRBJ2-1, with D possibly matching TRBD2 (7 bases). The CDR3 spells CATSGDIYNEQFF. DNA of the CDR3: TGTGCCACCAGCGGGGACATCTACAATGAGCAGTTCTTC.